The 29 T cell receptor beta chains below come from one sample, sequenced in a study of blood T cells in healthy people across ages. It was with a sample-barcoded 5' primer and a J-beta primer mix that a second PCR of about 6 to 12 cycles was run. TCRdb analysed the 5' RACE reads with MiXCR anew, one entry per CDR3 protein. This table has about a million distinct CDR3 sequences, 40% to 60% appearing once. Material for sequencing was blood. The source of these receptors is a man younger than 40 in good health.

The chain has TRBV27 and TRBJ2-2, with D possibly being TRBD1 (8 bases). This CDR3 region has 14 residues. V was pared by 6 bases and J by 10 bases, with 18 bases between. Looked up from germline, CDR1 is MNHEY and CDR2 is SMNVEV (reference sequence). Here the CDR3 reads CASSLDREGVELFF. CDR3 coding DNA: TGTGCCAGCAGCCTGGACAGGGAGGGAGTGGAGCTGTTTTTT.

This clonotype was seen just once. The genes are TRBV30 and TRBJ2-4; D remains ambiguous. Trimming took off 3 bases at V and 7 bases at J, with 10 bases between the two ends. The CDR3 runs to 12 residues. Germline loops: CDR1 GTSNPN, CDR2 SVGIG (reference sequence). CDR3 residues: CAWSGFGNIQYF. The CDR3 DNA sequence: TGTGCCTGGAGCGGGTTTGGGAACATTCAGTACTTC.

In regard to this clonotype: Germline is not matched at one junction end, which may reflect a read error. The rearrangement joins TRBV9 to TRBJ2-5, with TRBD2 identical over 8 bases. The CDR3 totals 15 residues. Germline V gives CDR1 SGDLS, CDR2 YYNGEE. CDR3 residues: CVSSVERGGYNEQYF. CDR3 bases: TGTGTCAGCAGCGTAGAACGGGGGGGCTACAATGAGCAGTACTTC.

J is TRBJ2-3 and V is TRBV10-3, with D tentatively TRBD2 (6 bases). In germline, CDR1 is ENHRY, CDR2 SYGVKD. The V gene lost 0 bases and the J gene lost 3 bases, with 13 bases spanning the gap. The CDR3 is made up of 16 amino acids. CDR3 in DNA: TGTGCCATCAGTGAGTCGGGGGGATCCTTTACAGATACGCAGTATTTT. Translating gives CAISESGGSFTDTQYF.

The genes are TRBV7-2 and TRBJ2-2, with D possibly TRBD2 on 5 matching bases. CDR1 and CDR2 (germline): SGHTA, FQGNSA. Between the trimmed V and J ends, which lost 4 bases and 0 bases, there was a span of 12 bases. The CDR3 is 16 residues long. The CDR3 sequence: CASSSYGNANTGELFF. The CDR3 region has the DNA TGTGCCAGCAGCTCCTACGGGAACGCGAACACCGGGGAGCTGTTTTTT.

This clonotype was seen a handful of times. The V and J genes are TRBV24-1 and TRBJ2-1; D gene ambiguous. The V and J ends lost 6 bases and 5 bases respectively, with 16 bases between them. The germline V gene encodes CDR1 KGHDR and CDR2 SFDVKD. The CDR3 runs to 15 residues. The CDR3 DNA sequence: TGTGCCACCAGTACCTCGGTCAGGTGGCACAATGAGCAGTTCTTC. Its protein is CATSTSVRWHNEQFF.

This clonotype was detected only a few times. The chain employs TRBV4-1 and TRBJ1-2; D unclear. CDR1 and CDR2 (germline): MGHRA, YSYEKL. The CDR3 length is 14 residues. V was clipped by 0 bases and J by 2 bases, with 7 bases between them. The CDR3: CASSQDLGNYGYTF. The CDR3 region has the DNA TGCGCCAGCAGCCAAGACTTAGGGAACTATGGCTACACCTTC.

The table lists this clonotype with many counts. The chain is built from TRBV7-9 and TRBJ1-6, with a tentative D call TRBD1 (6 bases). This CDR3 comprises 14 residues. Germline V gene sequence: CDR1 SEHNR, CDR2 FQNEAQ (reference sequence). V was pared by 4 bases and J by 9 bases, with 13 bases between. In nucleotides, the CDR3 is TGTGCCAGCAGCTCACAGGGCGCCCTTTCACCCCTCCACTTT. Its translation is CASSSQGALSPLHF.

The chain employs TRBV12-3 or TRBV12-4 and TRBJ2-4; D might be TRBD2 (7 bases). The J call may be mistaken, given a closer DNA end match to TRBJ2-7. CDR3 length equals 15 residues. CDR3: CASSLRGGGGGEQYF. In nucleotides, the CDR3 is TGTGCCAGCAGTTTAAGGGGGGGTGGGGGAGGCGAGCAGTACTTC.

This clonotype occurred a few times. J is TRBJ2-3 and V is TRBV9, with D possibly being TRBD1 or TRBD2 (6 bases each). The V gene's germline CDR1 is SGDLS and CDR2 YYNGEE. CDR3 length equals 16 residues. Trimming took 0 bases from V and 2 from J, leaving 13 bases between them. CDR3 protein: CASSVEGRGPTDTQYF. The CDR3 nucleotides read TGTGCCAGCAGCGTAGAAGGTCGGGGGCCCACAGATACGCAGTATTTT.

This clonotype was recorded a few times. The J gene is TRBJ1-4, the V gene TRBV6-5; D uncertain. Trimming pared 4 bases from V and 0 bases from J, leaving 9 bases between. Germline V gene sequence: CDR1 MNHEY, CDR2 SVGAGI. The length of the CDR3 is 15 residues. The CDR3 spells CASSSEGATNEKLFF. In DNA form, the CDR3 reads TGTGCCAGCAGTTCCGAGGGTGCAACTAATGAAAAACTGTTTTTT.

This chain joins TRBV7-9 and TRBJ1-1, with a tentative D call TRBD1 (6 bases). Germline CDR1 is SEHNR and CDR2 is FQNEAQ (reference sequence). Between the trimmed V and J ends, which lost 5 bases and 1 base, there was a span of 23 bases. The CDR3 consists of 18 residues. CDR3 sequence reads: CASSERGGRTKQNTEAFF. The CDR3 bases are TGTGCCAGCAGCGAAAGGGGGGGGCGGACAAAACAGAACACTGAAGCTTTCTTT.

The genes are TRBV7-6 and TRBJ2-3; D may be TRBD1 (5 bases). The V end was cut by 1 base, the J end by 11 bases, with 13 bases between. There are 13 residues in the CDR3. Germline CDR1 SGHVS, CDR2 FNYEAQ. CDR3 loop: CASSLEKTDGQYF. CDR3 DNA: TGTGCCAGCAGCTTAGAAAAGACAGACGGGCAGTATTTT.

To note about this clonotype: Germline is not matched at one junction end, which may reflect a read error. The chain links TRBV10-3 to TRBJ1-5, with 8 bases that match TRBD1. This CDR3 has 15 amino acids. Germline assignment: CDR1 ENHRY and CDR2 SYGVKD. CDR3 DNA sequence: TGTGCCGTCAGCGAGACAGGGGATGGAGGTCAGCCCCAGCATTTT. Its translation is CAVSETGDGGQPQHF.

This clonotype has just a few counts. The chain uses TRBV4-3 and TRBJ2-6; perhaps D is TRBD1 or TRBD2 (5 bases each). V lost 1 base to trimming and J lost 4 bases, with 11 bases between them. Germline V gene sequence: CDR1 LGHNA, CDR2 YSLEER. The CDR3 covers 16 residues. The CDR3 loop reads CASSQAAGRGANVLTF. In nucleotides, the CDR3 is TGCGCCAGCAGCCAAGCGGCAGGGAGAGGGGCCAACGTCCTGACTTTC.

This clonotype was detected ten times or more. The chain recombines TRBV20-1 with TRBJ1-1; TRBD1 agrees at 7 bases. After removal of 5 bases from V and 3 bases from J, the junction contained 6 bases not matched to a gene. This CDR3 comprises 13 residues. The germline gives CDR1 DFQATT, CDR2 SNEGSKA (reference sequence). CDR3 sequence reads: CSAAQTGDTEAFF. CDR3 sequence (DNA): TGCAGTGCTGCTCAAACAGGGGACACTGAAGCTTTCTTT.

A remark on this clonotype: A much larger clonotype is one base distant, so this may be a read error. This rearrangement joins TRBV20-1 to TRBJ1-2; 7 bases fit TRBD1. The CDR3 sequence is 13 residues long. Germline CDR1 DFQATT, CDR2 SNEGSKA (reference sequence). The CDR3 sequence: CSVRGGRTGGYTF. DNA for the CDR3: TGCAGTGTTAGAGGGGGCAGGACAGGAGGCTACACCTTC.

The J gene is TRBJ2-4, the V gene TRBV28; tentatively, D is TRBD1 (6 bases). The better agreement between TRBJ2-7 and the DNA end casts doubt on the J call. Germline-derived CDR1 and CDR2 are MDHEN and SYDVKM. The CDR3 spans 14 residues. CDR3: CASTIQWGPYEQYF. The CDR3 DNA reads TGTGCCAGCACTATCCAGTGGGGGCCCTACGAGCAGTACTTC.

This chain uses TRBV20-1 with TRBJ2-2; TRBD2 agrees at 9 bases. CDR1 is DFQATT, CDR2 SNEGSKA, per germline (reference sequence). V shed 5 bases, J shed 4 bases, and the junction held 5 bases outside the gene matches. There are 14 residues in the CDR3. The CDR3 sequence: CSADSGRSTGELFF. The CDR3 bases are TGCAGTGCTGATAGCGGGAGAAGCACCGGGGAGCTGTTTTTT.

This rearrangement joins TRBV4-2 to TRBJ2-3; 7 nucleotides match TRBD2. The CDR3 spans 14 residues. The junction had 12 bases not matched to a gene; V was cut back by 11 bases and J by 4 bases. Germline CDR1 and CDR2: LGHNA and YNFKEQ. CDR3 in DNA: TGTGCCGCTGGGCGGGAGAAGGTCCCAGATACGCAGTATTTT. Protein: CAAGREKVPDTQYF.

The gene calls are TRBV28 and TRBJ2-4; 8 bases match TRBD1. V gave up 8 bases and J gave up 2 bases; unmatched junction bases: 2. This CDR3 spans 13 amino acids. Germline V gene sequence: CDR1 MDHEN, CDR2 SYDVKM. CDR3 region: CASWDRTKNIQYF. The DNA for the CDR3 is TGTGCCAGCTGGGACAGGACCAAAAACATTCAGTACTTC. Supplemented by reference TRBV28 and TRBJ2-4, the full variable domain reads DVKVTQSSRYLVKRTGEKVFLECVQDMDHENMFWYRQDPGLGLRLIYFSYDVKMKEKGDIPEGYSVSREKKERFSLILESASTNQTSMYLCASWDRTKNIQYFGAGTRLSVL.

The chain joins TRBV7-9 to TRBJ1-5; D not certain. The germline V and J ends were trimmed by 1 base and 2 bases, with 9 bases remaining between them. The CDR3 is 15 residues long. Germline V CDR1 and CDR2: SEHNR, FQNEAQ (reference sequence). CDR3 in amino acids: CASSLVGSGNQPQHF. DNA for the CDR3: TGTGCCAGCAGCTTAGTAGGTAGCGGCAATCAGCCCCAGCATTTT.

The chain recombines TRBV7-9 with TRBJ2-3; 9 bases match TRBD2. Looked up from germline, CDR1 is SEHNR and CDR2 is FQNEAQ (reference sequence). This CDR3 is built from 15 residues. The J segment lost 2 bases and the V segment lost 7 bases, leaving 7 bases of the junction unmatched. The CDR3 DNA reads as TGTGCCAGCACAGTAGCGGGAGAGGCCACAGATACGCAGTATTTT. Protein product: CASTVAGEATDTQYF.

For the CDR3, the DNA is TGTGCCACCGGCTCCCGATCCGGGACTAGCATCCAAGAGACCCAGTACTTC. It codes for CATGSRSGTSIQETQYF. J is TRBJ2-5 and V is TRBV24-1; 9 bases line up with TRBD2. With V trimmed by 9 bases and J by 1 base, 14 bases remained unmatched. CDR3 length: 17 amino acids. Germline CDR1 KGHDR, CDR2 SFDVKD.

The chain recombines TRBV4-1 with TRBJ2-1; 12 bases are a match to TRBD2. Germline CDR1 is MGHRA and CDR2 is YSYEKL. The CDR3 contains 16 residues. V trimming: 1 base; J trimming: 10 bases; junction bases outside the gene matches: 8. Here the CDR3 reads CASSQVLTSGSREQFF. Here the CDR3 DNA reads TGCGCCAGCAGCCAAGTTTTGACTAGCGGGAGTCGAGAGCAGTTCTTC.

This clonotype was observed a few times. CDR3 in DNA: TGTGCCACTCAGCGTGACCAAGAGACCCAGTACTTC. Translation gives CATQRDQETQYF. The gene calls are TRBV2 and TRBJ2-5; D remains unclear. Germline CDR1 and CDR2: SNHLY and FYNNEI. V was cut by 10 bases and J by 0 bases, with 9 bases left in between. The CDR3 sequence is 12 residues long.

The rearrangement joins TRBV2 to TRBJ2-1, with TRBD2 matching over 9 bases. This CDR3 region has 16 residues. From germline, CDR1 is SNHLY and CDR2 FYNNEI. V trimming: 10 bases; J trimming: 3 bases; junction bases outside the gene matches: 13. The CDR3 reads CATTRRASGVYNEQFF. Here the CDR3 DNA reads TGTGCCACCACAAGGAGGGCTAGCGGGGTCTACAATGAGCAGTTCTTC.

This clonotype was detected only a few times. The V call is TRBV6-5, the J call TRBJ1-2; D gene unclear. Trimming cost V 4 bases and J 0 bases, with 9 bases left between them. The germline CDR1 and CDR2 sequences are MNHEY and SVGAGI. The CDR3 loop spans 14 amino acids. CDR3 nucleotides: TGTGCCAGCAGTTTAGATCTCTCTAACTATGGCTACACCTTC. Residues: CASSLDLSNYGYTF.

The chain uses TRBV7-2 and TRBJ2-7, with TRBD1 identical over 8 bases. J was trimmed by 5 bases and V by 4 bases; bases with no gene match: 10. CDR1 SGHTA and CDR2 FQGNSA come from the germline V gene. The CDR3 loop spans 15 amino acids. The CDR3 sequence: CASSSPDRETHEQYF. CDR3 DNA: TGTGCCAGCAGCTCTCCGGACAGGGAGACGCACGAGCAGTACTTC.